This entry lists 8 T cell receptor beta chains sequenced from one sample in a study of cytomegalovirus exposure and HLA in healthy donors. This table comes from immunoSEQ multiplex PCR, and its TCRdb copy is limited to in-frame clones, with some not included. The sample holds more than 95,000 clones; around nine tenths are singletons and the top ten take 1.5% to 2%. The specimen sequenced was PBMCs. Receptors were obtained from a woman aged 18-29 years in good health and CMV-seronegative.

This chain joins TRBV9 and TRBJ2-3, with a possible D match to TRBD2 (5 bases). CDR1 is SGDLS and CDR2 is YYNGEE in the germline V gene. This CDR3 has 16 amino acids. V was clipped by 0 bases and J by 3 bases, with 14 bases between them. DNA of the CDR3: TGTGCCAGCAGCGTAGGAGTCTTCTCGGGGACAGATACGCAGTATTTT. Protein: CASSVGVFSGTDTQYF.

The chain employs TRBV5-1 and TRBJ2-3, with D possibly being TRBD2 (6 bases). The germline V gene has CDR1 SGHRS and CDR2 YFSETQ. V dropped 0 bases and J dropped 3 bases, with 11 bases sitting between them. The CDR3 runs 15 residues. The CDR3: CASSLVMGGTDTQYF. The DNA for the CDR3 is TGCGCCAGCAGCTTGGTTATGGGGGGTACAGATACGCAGTATTTT.

In its sample, this clone was seen a few times. The chain links TRBV6-1 to TRBJ1-2; 12 positions match TRBD1. Germline V gene data show CDR1 as MNHNS and CDR2 as SASEGT. V lost 4 bases to trimming and J lost 8 bases; unmatched junction nucleotides: 5. The CDR3 totals 14 residues. The CDR3 reads CASSVPGTGGGYTF. CDR3 in DNA: TGTGCCAGCAGTGTACCCGGGACAGGGGGCGGCTACACCTTC.

The rearrangement joins TRBV27 to TRBJ1-1; 7 positions match TRBD1. This CDR3 is 15 amino acids long. Germline-derived CDR1 and CDR2 are MNHEY and SMNVEV (reference sequence). With V trimmed by 2 bases and J by 0 bases, 3 bases remained unmatched. CDR3 region: CASSLQGTVNTEAFF. CDR3 DNA sequence: TGTGCCAGCAGTTTACAAGGGACAGTGAACACTGAAGCTTTCTTT.

This sequence joins TRBV27 and TRBJ1-5; TRBD1 matches at 8 bases. The ends lost 2 bases at V and 0 bases at J; junction bases unmatched: 18. Germline V gene data show CDR1 as MNHEY and CDR2 as SMNVEV (reference sequence). The CDR3 is 21 amino acids. CDR3 loop: CASSLALSDRVGLNSNQPQHF. DNA of the CDR3: TGTGCCAGCAGTTTAGCCCTATCGGACAGGGTGGGTCTCAATAGCAATCAGCCCCAGCATTTT.

The chain carries TRBV18 and TRBJ2-7, with 10 bases fitting TRBD2. V dropped 6 bases and J dropped 6; count of bases not matched to a gene: 8. CDR1 and CDR2 (germline): KGHSH, LQKENI. The CDR3 length is 14 residues. As DNA, the CDR3 is TGTGCCAGCTCGGGGGGACTAGCGCACACCGAGCAGTACTTC. This sequence encodes CASSGGLAHTEQYF. The whole variable domain, remainder taken from reference TRBV18 and TRBJ2-7, is NAGVMQNPRHLVRRRGQEARLRCSPMKGHSHVYWYRQLPEEGLKFMVYLQKENIIDESGMPKERFSAEFPKEGPSILRIQQVVRGDSAAYFCASSGGLAHTEQYFGPGTRLTVT.

The DNA of the CDR3 is TGTGCCAGCAGCTTGGGACAGGGTTTCACAGATACGCAGTATTTT. Protein product: CASSLGQGFTDTQYF. The chain carries TRBV7-9 and TRBJ2-3; the match to TRBD1 covers 9 bases. The CDR3 length is 15 residues. The ends lost 3 bases at V and 2 bases at J; junction bases unmatched: 3. CDR1 is SEHNR, CDR2 FQNEAQ, per germline (reference sequence).

J is TRBJ2-3 and V is TRBV4-2, with a possible D match to TRBD2 (6 bases). Trimming cost V 3 bases and J 2 bases, with 15 bases left between them. Germline values: CDR1 LGHNA, CDR2 YNFKEQ. The CDR3 sequence is 16 residues long. This CDR3 is CASSHSAASDTDTQYF. CDR3 nucleotides: TGTGCCAGCAGCCATTCCGCGGCTAGCGACACAGATACGCAGTATTTT.